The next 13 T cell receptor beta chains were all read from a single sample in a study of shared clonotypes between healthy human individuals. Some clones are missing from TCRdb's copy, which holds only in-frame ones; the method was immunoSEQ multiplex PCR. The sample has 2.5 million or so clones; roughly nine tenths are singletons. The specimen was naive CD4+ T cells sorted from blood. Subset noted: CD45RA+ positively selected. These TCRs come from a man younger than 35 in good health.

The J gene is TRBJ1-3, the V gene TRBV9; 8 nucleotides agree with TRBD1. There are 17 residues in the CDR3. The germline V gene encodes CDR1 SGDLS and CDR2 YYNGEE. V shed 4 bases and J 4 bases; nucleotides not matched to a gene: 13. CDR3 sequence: CASSPEGQGASGNTIYF. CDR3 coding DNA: TGTGCCAGCAGCCCCGAAGGTCAGGGGGCGTCGGGAAACACCATATATTTT.

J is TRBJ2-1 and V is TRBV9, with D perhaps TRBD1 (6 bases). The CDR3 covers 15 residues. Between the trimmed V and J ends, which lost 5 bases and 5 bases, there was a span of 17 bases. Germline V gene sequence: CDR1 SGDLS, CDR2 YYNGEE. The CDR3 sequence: CASSSLGGADNEQFF. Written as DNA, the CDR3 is TGTGCCAGCAGTTCTCTAGGGGGAGCCGACAATGAGCAGTTCTTC.

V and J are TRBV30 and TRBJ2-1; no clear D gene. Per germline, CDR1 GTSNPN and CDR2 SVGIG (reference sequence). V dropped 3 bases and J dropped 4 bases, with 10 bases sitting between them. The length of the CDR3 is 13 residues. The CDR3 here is CAWSGPSYNEQFF. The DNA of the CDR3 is TGTGCCTGGAGCGGACCGTCATACAATGAGCAGTTCTTC.

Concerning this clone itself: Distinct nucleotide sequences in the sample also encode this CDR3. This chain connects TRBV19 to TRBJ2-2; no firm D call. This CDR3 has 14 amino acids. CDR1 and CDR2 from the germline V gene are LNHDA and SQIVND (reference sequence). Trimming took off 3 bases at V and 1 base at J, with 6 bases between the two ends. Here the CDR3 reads CASSISGNTGELFF. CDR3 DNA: TGTGCCAGTAGTATCTCAGGGAACACCGGGGAGCTGTTTTTT.

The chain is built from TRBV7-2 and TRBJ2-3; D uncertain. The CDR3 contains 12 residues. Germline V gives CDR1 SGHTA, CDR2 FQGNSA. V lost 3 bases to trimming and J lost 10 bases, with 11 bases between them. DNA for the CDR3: TGTGCCAGCAGCTTTTCAACCCGATCGCAGTATTTT. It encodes CASSFSTRSQYF.

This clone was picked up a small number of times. This chain's CDR3 is CASSLDRNQPQHF. DNA for the CDR3: TGTGCCAGCAGCTTAGATCGAAATCAGCCCCAGCATTTT. This rearrangement joins TRBV7-3 to TRBJ1-5; no definite D call. V lost 2 bases to trimming and J lost 4 bases, with 6 bases between them. Germline V gene sequence: CDR1 SGHTA, CDR2 FQGTGA. This CDR3 contains 13 residues.

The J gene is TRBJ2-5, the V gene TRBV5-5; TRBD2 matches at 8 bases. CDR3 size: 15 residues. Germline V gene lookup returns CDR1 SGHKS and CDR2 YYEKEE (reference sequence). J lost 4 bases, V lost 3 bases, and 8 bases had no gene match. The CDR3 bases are TGTGCCAGCAGCTCCCTCGGGGGGGCCGCAGAGACCCAGTACTTC. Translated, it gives CASSSLGGAAETQYF.

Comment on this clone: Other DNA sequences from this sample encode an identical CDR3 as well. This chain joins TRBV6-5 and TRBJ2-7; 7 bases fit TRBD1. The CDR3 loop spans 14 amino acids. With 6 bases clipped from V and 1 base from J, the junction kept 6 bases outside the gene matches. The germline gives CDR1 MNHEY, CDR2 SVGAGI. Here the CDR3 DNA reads TGTGCCAGCAGAAGGGACAGAGCTTCCTACGAGCAGTACTTC. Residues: CASRRDRASYEQYF.

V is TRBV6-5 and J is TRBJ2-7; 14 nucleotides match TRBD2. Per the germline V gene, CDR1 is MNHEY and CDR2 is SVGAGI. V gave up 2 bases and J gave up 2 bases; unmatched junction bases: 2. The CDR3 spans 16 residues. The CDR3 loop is CASSYRLAGGTYEQYF. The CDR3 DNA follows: TGTGCCAGCAGTTACAGACTAGCGGGAGGGACCTACGAGCAGTACTTC.

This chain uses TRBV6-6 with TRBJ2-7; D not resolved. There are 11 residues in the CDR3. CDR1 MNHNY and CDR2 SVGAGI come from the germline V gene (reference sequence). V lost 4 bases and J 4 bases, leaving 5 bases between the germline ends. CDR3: CASSSQYEQYF. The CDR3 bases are TGTGCCAGCAGTTCCCAATACGAGCAGTACTTC.

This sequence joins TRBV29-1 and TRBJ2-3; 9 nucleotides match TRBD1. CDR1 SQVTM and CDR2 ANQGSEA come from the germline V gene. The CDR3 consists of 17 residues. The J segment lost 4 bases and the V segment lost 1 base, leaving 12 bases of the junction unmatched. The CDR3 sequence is CSVEATRIGTGSDTQYF. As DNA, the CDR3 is TGCAGCGTTGAAGCCACGAGGATAGGGACAGGGTCAGATACGCAGTATTTT.

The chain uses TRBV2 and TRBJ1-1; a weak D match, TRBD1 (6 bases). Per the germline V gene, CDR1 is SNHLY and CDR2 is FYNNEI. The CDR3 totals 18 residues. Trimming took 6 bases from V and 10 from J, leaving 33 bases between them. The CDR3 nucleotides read TGTGCCAGCAGGGACAATTCCAGGTGGGATTTTACGTCGGGGGCAGCTTTCTTT. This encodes CASRDNSRWDFTSGAAFF. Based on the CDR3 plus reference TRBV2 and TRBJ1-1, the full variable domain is EPEVTQTPSHQVTQMGQEVILRCVPISNHLYFYWYRQILGQKVEFLVSFYNNEISEKSEIFDDQFSVERPDGSNFTLKIRSTKLEDSAMYFCASRDNSRWDFTSGAAFFGQGTRLTVV.

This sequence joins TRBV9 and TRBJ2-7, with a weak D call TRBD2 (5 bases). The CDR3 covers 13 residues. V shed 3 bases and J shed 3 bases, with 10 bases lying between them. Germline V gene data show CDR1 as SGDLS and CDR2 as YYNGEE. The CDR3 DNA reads TGTGCCAGCAGCGCGGACTCGTACTACGAGCAGTACTTC. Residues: CASSADSYYEQYF.